This TCR beta chain is drawn from a study of blood T cell repertoires in COVID-19. From germline, CDR1 is MGHRA and CDR2 YSYEKL. The V gene lost 1 base and the J gene lost 6 bases, with 12 bases spanning the gap. The CDR3 is 15 residues long. Generated by immunoSEQ multiplex PCR, the TCRdb table keeps only in-frame clones and is missing some. The data show some 330,000 clones, roughly 90% seen once. The material sequenced was peripheral blood. The chain couples TRBV4-1 to TRBJ1-4; D not certain. The TCR was taken from a young woman with COVID-19, enrolled during active disease. The DNA for the CDR3 is TGCGCCAGCAGCCAAGTCGTACAGATAGATGAAAAACTGTTTTTT. Amino acid sequence: CASSQVVQIDEKLFF.